This is a list of T cell receptor beta chains from one sample in a study of human T cells and chemical hapten exposure. MiXCR, run by TCRdb on the RACE reads, gives a single entry per CDR3 protein. The top ten hold approximately 1.5% of the sample, which has around 110,000 distinct CDR3 sequences, about an eighth seen once. Sequenced material: whole blood, taken in connection with sensitization to the hapten diphenylcyclopropenone (DPC). The receptors come from a woman between 45 and 60 years old with alopecia areata. Some clones in this sample may be carry-over from other donors' samples. The conserved cysteine and the conserved F or W are not part of the CDR3 here. Clone size is given for some rows only: seen once, a few or many times, or a class if the clone is expanded.

CDR3 protein: SAGTGEAF
V gene: TRBV29-1
clone size: many

CDR3 protein: ASNPTGTLAGKY
V gene: TRBV2
clone size: many

CDR3 protein: ASSFPGLDYEQY
V gene: TRBV28
clone size: .

CDR3 protein: ASSITGTGAYEQY
V gene: TRBV6-6
clone size: many

CDR3 protein: ATSSRLAGGHEGFNEQF
V gene: TRBV15
clone size: .

CDR3 protein: ASSSPGTGGSTEAF
V gene: TRBV6-5
clone size: .

CDR3 protein: ASSLSGGAERNTIY
V gene: TRBV5-5
clone size: few

CDR3 protein: ASSLGGRPYNEQF
V gene: TRBV12-3/TRBV12-4
clone size: many

CDR3 protein: ASIGGGGTDTQY
V gene: TRBV6-2/TRBV6-3
clone size: medium-sized

CDR3 protein: SAKEDRRLTDTQY
V gene: TRBV20-1
clone size: few

CDR3 protein: ASSVGLAVAYEQY
V gene: TRBV5-5
clone size: .

CDR3 protein: ASSVWTSGEY
V gene: TRBV28
clone size: .

CDR3 protein: ASSKERGGPHSPLH
V gene: TRBV21-1
clone size: many

CDR3 protein: SARVQLLNQPQH
V gene: TRBV20-1
clone size: many

CDR3 protein: SARDFRGQDQPQH
V gene: TRBV20-1
clone size: .

CDR3 protein: ASRRRPSSYNEQF
V gene: TRBV7-2
clone size: few

CDR3 protein: ASSRYDQPQH
V gene: TRBV19
clone size: few

CDR3 protein: ASSLEGRRNTEAF
V gene: TRBV5-1
clone size: .

CDR3 protein: ASSDEKLF
V gene: TRBV7-9
clone size: few

CDR3 protein: ASSYGTGISGDYNEQF
V gene: TRBV3-1
clone size: many

CDR3 protein: ASSGQGIYSNQPQH
V gene: TRBV28
clone size: many

CDR3 protein: ASSPPRDNEQF
V gene: TRBV7-8
clone size: few

CDR3 protein: APARGSPTSYSNRPQH
V gene: TRBV28
clone size: .

CDR3 protein: ASSPTGQGGQPQH
V gene: TRBV7-2
clone size: .

CDR3 protein: SARKGALNTEAF
V gene: TRBV20-1
clone size: few

CDR3 protein: ASSSDPLAHEQY
V gene: TRBV28
clone size: few

CDR3 protein: ASSPTGGPYEQY
V gene: TRBV27
clone size: many

CDR3 protein: ASTEGGREQY
V gene: TRBV28
clone size: few

CDR3 protein: ASSFFLQGSEKLF
V gene: TRBV7-9
clone size: few

CDR3 protein: ASSAGTTYSSPLH
V gene: TRBV12-3/TRBV12-4
clone size: few

CDR3 protein: ASSSGQLRGEQY
V gene: TRBV28
clone size: few

CDR3 protein: ASSPKRGDTDTQY
V gene: TRBV7-6
clone size: many

CDR3 protein: ASSQDGGQVSGNTIY
V gene: TRBV4-2
clone size: .

CDR3 protein: SASSGHGYT
V gene: TRBV20-1
clone size: .

CDR3 protein: ASSRGRIGYT
V gene: TRBV3-1
clone size: few

CDR3 protein: ASSPMGIYGQETQY
V gene: TRBV28
clone size: .

CDR3 protein: ALAPRADSPLH
V gene: TRBV28
clone size: many

CDR3 protein: ASSPGAAPDTQY
V gene: TRBV5-1
clone size: .

CDR3 protein: ASSSGLETQY
V gene: TRBV10-1
clone size: many

CDR3 protein: ASSQEPLGYT
V gene: TRBV3-1
clone size: .

CDR3 protein: ASRTAGGVSNQPQH
V gene: TRBV6-6
clone size: once

CDR3 protein: SARDRSNTGELF
V gene: TRBV29-1
clone size: many

CDR3 protein: ASRYRDFTAMYEQY
V gene: TRBV11-2
clone size: many

CDR3 protein: ASSLAEQETQY
V gene: TRBV7-6
clone size: many

CDR3 protein: ASSPRTGANYGYT
V gene: TRBV7-9
clone size: .

CDR3 protein: ASSLQGPGQPQH
V gene: TRBV5-1
clone size: few

CDR3 protein: ASNPRGGIYNEQF
V gene: TRBV6-5
clone size: .

CDR3 protein: ASSYFTGTKDDMETQY
V gene: TRBV6-5
clone size: few

CDR3 protein: ASSTGASYEQY
V gene: TRBV7-6
clone size: many

CDR3 protein: SARARTATGELF
V gene: TRBV20-1
clone size: few

CDR3 protein: ASSLVAGGYEQY
V gene: TRBV27
clone size: many

CDR3 protein: ASSRGSPSLF
V gene: TRBV11-2
clone size: many

CDR3 protein: AQRSGGGTEAF
V gene: TRBV2
clone size: few

CDR3 protein: ASSSIGVSGANVLT
V gene: TRBV28
clone size: few

CDR3 protein: AIKSAGGDYEQY
V gene: TRBV10-3
clone size: .

CDR3 protein: ASSPPTNRGFGEQY
V gene: TRBV18
clone size: many

CDR3 protein: ASSLGLADPYEQY
V gene: TRBV28
clone size: .

CDR3 protein: ASSLSGNQPQH
V gene: TRBV28
clone size: many

CDR3 protein: ASSKVGQAAAYEQY
V gene: TRBV21-1
clone size: many